The clone carrying this T cell receptor (beta chain) has a single count. What it recognizes is unknown. This table comes from immunoSEQ multiplex PCR, and its TCRdb copy is limited to in-frame clones, with some not included. The data contain tens of thousands of clones, 89% of them singletons. This record comes from a study of T cell responses to AZD1222 COVID-19 vaccine. Study-level results: Increases in Spike-specific TCR breadth and depth were seen after two AZD1222 doses.

Pooling covered second doses at about 4 or about 12 weeks. This TCR came from an adult who received the AZD1222 COVID-19 vaccine. The source was peripheral blood, collected 28 days after the second AZD1222 dose.

CDR3 sequence (DNA): TGTGCCACCAGTGAGGGGACTAGCGGCACAGATACGCAGTATTTT. Encoded protein: CATSEGTSGTDTQYF. This chain uses TRBV24-1 with TRBJ2-3; 10 bases map to TRBD2. After removal of 4 bases from V and 1 base from J, the junction contained 1 base not matched to a gene. CDR3 length: 15 residues. Looked up from germline, CDR1 is KGHDR and CDR2 is SFDVKD.